This TCR beta chain was sequenced in a study of radiotherapy plus CTLA-4 blockade in lung cancer. Study-wide context: Objective response was observed in around a sixth of patients, and disease control in around 31%.

CTLA-4 blockade using ipilimumab, together with focal radiation, was received by patients with chemo-refractory metastatic non-small-cell lung cancer. The CDR3 is 14 amino acids. With V trimmed by 5 bases and J by 6 bases, 6 bases remained unmatched. CDR1 is SGHTA and CDR2 is FQGTGA in the germline V gene. This table comes from immunoSEQ multiplex PCR, and its TCRdb copy is limited to in-frame clones, with some not included. Of roughly 120,000 clones in the sample, 65% to 85% were seen once. General observations from the study: In blood, TCR clones derived from the tumor expanded after radiotherapy plus ipilimumab.

Concerning this clone itself: Its antigen is still unknown.

The V and J genes are TRBV7-3 and TRBJ2-1; 8 bases are a match to TRBD1. This TCR came from a human donor with non-small cell lung cancer who had a partial response to radiotherapy plus ipilimumab. Here the sequenced sample was peripheral blood, taken from a patient treated with radiotherapy plus ipilimumab. DNA for the CDR3: TGTGCCAGCAGCCAAATTACAGGGGGCAATGAGCAGTTCTTC. Protein: CASSQITGGNEQFF. The complete variable domain, with remaining parts taken from reference TRBV7-3 and TRBJ2-1, reads GAGVSQTPSNKVTEKGKYVELRCDPISGHTALYWYRQSLGQGPEFLIYFQGTGAADDSGLPNDRFFAVRPEGSVSTLKIQRTERGDSAVYLCASSQITGGNEQFFGPGTRLTVL.